This TCR beta chain was sequenced in a study of CD8 T cells in Susac syndrome. Study information: Within the sequenced group of Susac syndrome patients, about 6 showed active disease and about eight were in remission.

Broader study findings: The relatively small number of individuals in the TCR sequencing and HLA analysis was acknowledged by the study.

Turning to this clonotype: The antigen remains undetermined.

This CDR3 is 14 amino acids long. Trimming removed 6 bases from V and 6 bases from J, with 18 bases in between. The RNA, 0.5 to 1 ug, was put through reverse transcription using random hexamers. Multiplex PCR with immunoSEQ amplified the TCR beta CDR3 across 54 Vbeta and 13 Jbeta. TCRdb fed the immunoSEQ multiplex PCR reads into MiXCR, producing one record per CDR3 protein. Seen here are roughly 140,000 distinct CDR3 sequences, around 95% observed once, and the top ten hold approximately 0.08%. The source of this sequence is a human donor with Susac syndrome. What was sequenced was CD4+ T cells from PBMCs. This rearrangement joins TRBV23-1 to TRBJ2-7, with no clear D. TRBV23-1 is placed among ORFs of uncertain function. The CDR3 DNA reads as TGCGCCAGCAGCCCCGGAGATCCAGACGGCGAGCAGTACTTC. Its translation: CASSPGDPDGEQYF.